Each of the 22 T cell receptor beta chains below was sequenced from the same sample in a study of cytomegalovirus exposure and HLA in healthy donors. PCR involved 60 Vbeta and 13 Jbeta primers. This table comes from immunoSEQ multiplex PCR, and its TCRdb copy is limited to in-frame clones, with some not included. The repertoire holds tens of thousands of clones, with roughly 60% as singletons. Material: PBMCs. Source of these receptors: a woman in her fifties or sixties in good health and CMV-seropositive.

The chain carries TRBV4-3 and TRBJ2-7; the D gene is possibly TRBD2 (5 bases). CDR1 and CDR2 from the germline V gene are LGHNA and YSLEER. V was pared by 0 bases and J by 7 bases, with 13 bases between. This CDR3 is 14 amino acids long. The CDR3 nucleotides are TGCGCCAGCAGCCAAGATTGGAGAGGGCGAGAGCAGTACTTC. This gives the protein CASSQDWRGREQYF.

The CDR3: CASSLTDRGTTEAFF. The CDR3 DNA reads as TGTGCCAGCAGTCTGACGGACAGGGGGACCACTGAAGCTTTCTTT. The rearrangement uses TRBV27 and TRBJ1-1, with 10 bases fitting TRBD1. The trim removed 5 bases at V and 4 bases at J, leaving 7 bases unmatched. CDR1 is MNHEY, CDR2 SMNVEV, per germline (reference sequence). This CDR3 is built from 15 residues.

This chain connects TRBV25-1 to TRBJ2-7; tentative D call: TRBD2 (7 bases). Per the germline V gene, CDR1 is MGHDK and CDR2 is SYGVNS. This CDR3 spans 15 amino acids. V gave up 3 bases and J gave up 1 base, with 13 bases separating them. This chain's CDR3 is CASSDRGGPSYEQYF. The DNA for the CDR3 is TGTGCCAGCAGTGATCGCGGGGGCCCGTCCTACGAGCAGTACTTC.

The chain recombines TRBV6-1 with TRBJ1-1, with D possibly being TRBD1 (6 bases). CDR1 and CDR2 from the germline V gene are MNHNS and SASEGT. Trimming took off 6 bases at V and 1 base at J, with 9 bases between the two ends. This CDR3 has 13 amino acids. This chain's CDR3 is CASSRQENTEAFF. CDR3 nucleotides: TGTGCCAGCAGCCGACAGGAGAACACTGAAGCTTTCTTT.

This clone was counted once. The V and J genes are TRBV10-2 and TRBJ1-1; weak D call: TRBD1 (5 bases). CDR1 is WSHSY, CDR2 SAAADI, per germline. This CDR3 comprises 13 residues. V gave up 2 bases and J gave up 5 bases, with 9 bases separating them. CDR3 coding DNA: TGCGCCAGCAGTGAGAATCGGGGGACTGAAGCTTTCTTT. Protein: CASSENRGTEAFF.

CDR3 DNA sequence: TGTGCCAGCAGTGAATGGCGGGGGCAGGGCACAGATACGCAGTATTTT. This codes for CASSEWRGQGTDTQYF. The chain employs TRBV2 and TRBJ2-3; a weak D match, TRBD2 (7 bases). CDR1 SNHLY and CDR2 FYNNEI come from the germline V gene. Between the trimmed V and J ends, which lost 2 bases and 1 base, there was a span of 13 bases. The CDR3 is 16 residues long.

The CDR3 here is CASSRYGMAGSPLHF. For the CDR3, the DNA is TGTGCCAGCAGCCGCTACGGGATGGCGGGTTCACCCCTCCACTTT. The chain is built from TRBV5-8 and TRBJ1-6, with no clear D. This CDR3 is 15 amino acids long. V lost 4 bases and J lost 9, with 17 bases in between. Germline CDR1 is SGHTS and CDR2 is YDEGEE.

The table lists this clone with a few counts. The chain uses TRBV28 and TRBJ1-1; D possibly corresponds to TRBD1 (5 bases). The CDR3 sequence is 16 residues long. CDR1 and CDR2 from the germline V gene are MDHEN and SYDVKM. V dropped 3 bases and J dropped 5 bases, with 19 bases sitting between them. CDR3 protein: CASSFFFRDGGTEAFF. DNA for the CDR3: TGTGCCAGCAGTTTTTTCTTCCGGGACGGGGGAACTGAAGCTTTCTTT. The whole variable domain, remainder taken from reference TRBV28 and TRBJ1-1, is DVKVTQSSRYLVKRTGEKVFLECVQDMDHENMFWYRQDPGLGLRLIYFSYDVKMKEKGDIPEGYSVSREKKERFSLILESASTNQTSMYLCASSFFFRDGGTEAFFGQGTRLTVV.

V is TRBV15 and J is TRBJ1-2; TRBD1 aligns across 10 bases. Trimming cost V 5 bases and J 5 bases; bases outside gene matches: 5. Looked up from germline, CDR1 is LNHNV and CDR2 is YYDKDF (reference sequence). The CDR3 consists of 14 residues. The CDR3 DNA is TGTGCCACCAGCGGGACAGGGGCCGGGTATGGCTACACCTTC. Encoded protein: CATSGTGAGYGYTF.

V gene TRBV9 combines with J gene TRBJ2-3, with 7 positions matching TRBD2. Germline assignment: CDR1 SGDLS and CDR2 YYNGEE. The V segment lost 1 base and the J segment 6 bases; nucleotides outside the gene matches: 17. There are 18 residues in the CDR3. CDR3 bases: TGTGCCAGCAGCGTATCGGCTAGCGGCATATCCCCACGGGATACGCAGTATTTT. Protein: CASSVSASGISPRDTQYF.

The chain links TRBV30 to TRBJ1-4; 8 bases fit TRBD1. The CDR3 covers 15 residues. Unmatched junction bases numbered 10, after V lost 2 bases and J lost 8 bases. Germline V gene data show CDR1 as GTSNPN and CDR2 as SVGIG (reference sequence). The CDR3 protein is CAWSTRTGTDEKLFF. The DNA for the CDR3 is TGTGCCTGGAGTACGAGGACAGGGACTGACGAAAAACTGTTTTTT.

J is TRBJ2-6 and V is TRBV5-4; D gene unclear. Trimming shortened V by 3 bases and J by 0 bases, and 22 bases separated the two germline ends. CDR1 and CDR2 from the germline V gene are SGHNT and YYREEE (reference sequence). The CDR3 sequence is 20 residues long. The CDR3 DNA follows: TGTGCCAGCAGCTATCCCTGGTTGTCCCAGGTTGGCTCTGGGGCCAACGTCCTGACTTTC. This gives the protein CASSYPWLSQVGSGANVLTF.

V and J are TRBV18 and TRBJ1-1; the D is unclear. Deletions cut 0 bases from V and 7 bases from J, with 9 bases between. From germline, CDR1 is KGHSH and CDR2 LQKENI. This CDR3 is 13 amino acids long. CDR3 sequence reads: CASSPPRDGEAFF. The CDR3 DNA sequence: TGTGCCAGCTCACCACCGCGGGATGGTGAAGCTTTCTTT.

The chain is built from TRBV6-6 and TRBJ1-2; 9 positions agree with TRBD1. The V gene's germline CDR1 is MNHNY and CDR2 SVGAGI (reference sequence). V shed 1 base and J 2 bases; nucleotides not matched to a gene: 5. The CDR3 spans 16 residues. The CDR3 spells CASSYWETGGNYGYTF. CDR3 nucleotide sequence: TGTGCCAGCAGTTACTGGGAAACAGGGGGCAACTATGGCTACACCTTC.

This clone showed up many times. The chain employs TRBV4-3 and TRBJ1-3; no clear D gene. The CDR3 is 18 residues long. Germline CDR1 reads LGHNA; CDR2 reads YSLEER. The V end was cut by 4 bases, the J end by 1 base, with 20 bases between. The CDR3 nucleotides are TGCGCCAGCAGCCCTGCAGGTGTTTTTGGTTTTTCTGGAAACACCATATATTTT. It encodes CASSPAGVFGFSGNTIYF.

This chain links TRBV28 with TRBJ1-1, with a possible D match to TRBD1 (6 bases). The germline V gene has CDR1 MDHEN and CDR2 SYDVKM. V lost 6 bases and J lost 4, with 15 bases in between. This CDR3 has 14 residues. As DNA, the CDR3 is TGTGCCAGCAGGTTCCTAGGGGGTATCACTGAAGCTTTCTTT. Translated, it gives CASRFLGGITEAFF.

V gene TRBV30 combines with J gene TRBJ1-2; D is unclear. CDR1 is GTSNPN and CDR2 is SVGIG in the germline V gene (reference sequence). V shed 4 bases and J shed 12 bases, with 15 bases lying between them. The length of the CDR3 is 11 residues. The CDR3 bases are TGTGCCTGGAACACCGGAGATAATCACACCTTC. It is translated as CAWNTGDNHTF.

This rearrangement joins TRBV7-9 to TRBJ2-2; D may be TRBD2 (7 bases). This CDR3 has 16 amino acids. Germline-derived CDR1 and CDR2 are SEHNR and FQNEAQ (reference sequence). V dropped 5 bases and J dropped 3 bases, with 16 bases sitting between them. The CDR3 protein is CASSRSGGPDTGELFF. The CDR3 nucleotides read TGTGCCAGCAGCAGATCGGGGGGCCCAGACACCGGGGAGCTGTTTTTT.

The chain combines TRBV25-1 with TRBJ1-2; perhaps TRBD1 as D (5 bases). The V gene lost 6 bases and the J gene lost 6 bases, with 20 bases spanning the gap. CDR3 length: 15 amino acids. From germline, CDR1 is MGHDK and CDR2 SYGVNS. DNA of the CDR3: TGTGCCAGCAGAGACAAAGCAGGGTTTGGAGATGGCTACACCTTC. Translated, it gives CASRDKAGFGDGYTF.

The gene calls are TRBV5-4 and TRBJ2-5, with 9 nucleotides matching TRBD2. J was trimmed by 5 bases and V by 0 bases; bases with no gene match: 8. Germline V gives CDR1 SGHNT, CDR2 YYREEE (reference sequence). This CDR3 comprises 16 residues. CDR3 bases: TGTGCCAGCAGCTTGGGGCGGGGGGGCCTCCAGGAGACCCAGTACTTC. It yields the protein CASSLGRGGLQETQYF.

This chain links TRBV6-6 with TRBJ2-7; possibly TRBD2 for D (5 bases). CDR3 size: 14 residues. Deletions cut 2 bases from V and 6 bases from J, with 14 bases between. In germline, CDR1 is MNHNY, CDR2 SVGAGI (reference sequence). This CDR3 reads CASSYGPGIGEQYF. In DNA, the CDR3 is TGTGCCAGCAGTTACGGTCCGGGGATAGGCGAGCAGTACTTC.

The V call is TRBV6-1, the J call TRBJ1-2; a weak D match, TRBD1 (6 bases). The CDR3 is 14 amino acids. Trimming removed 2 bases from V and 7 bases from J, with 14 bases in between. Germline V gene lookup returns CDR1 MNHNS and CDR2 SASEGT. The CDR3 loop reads CASSESTGLFGYTF. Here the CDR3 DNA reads TGTGCCAGCAGTGAATCGACAGGTCTGTTTGGCTACACCTTC.